This T cell receptor (beta chain) comes out of a study of tumor-infiltrating lymphocytes in primary liver carcinoma. The overall study: Staging of the tumors gave T1-T3 N0M0, with widths of about 4.2 to 11 cm.

Each 20-30 mg portion of unsorted bulk tissue served as the source for co-extraction of RNA and DNA. Through surgical resection, the patients' primary liver carcinoma was treated. The V gene's germline CDR1 is LGHNA and CDR2 YNFKEQ. The ends were cut back, 11 bases at V and 6 bases at J, with 22 bases in the middle. This CDR3 is 14 amino acids long. Synthesis of TCR beta cDNA was carried out from 450 to 650 ng total RNA with a constant-region primer. TCR beta libraries came from three nested multiplex PCR rounds using slightly modified ARM-PCR. Forward primers for TRBV1-TRBV30 and a C-beta reverse primer served the first two PCR rounds, at approximately 10 cycles each. TCRdb used MiXCR to reprocess the multiplex PCR reads, holding one entry per CDR3 protein. This sample has fewer than 200,000 distinct CDR3 sequences, with around 85% found just once. This clonotype was seen a single time.

The sequencing sample was made of tumor tissue from primary liver carcinoma. The chain uses TRBV4-2 and TRBJ1-2; TRBD1 might be the D (6 bases). The TCR comes from a man aged 40-50 years with primary liver carcinoma and hepatitis B virus infection. In nucleotides, the CDR3 is TGTGCCTGCAACCAAGAATGGACAGATGATGGCTACACCTTC. Translating gives CACNQEWTDDGYTF.